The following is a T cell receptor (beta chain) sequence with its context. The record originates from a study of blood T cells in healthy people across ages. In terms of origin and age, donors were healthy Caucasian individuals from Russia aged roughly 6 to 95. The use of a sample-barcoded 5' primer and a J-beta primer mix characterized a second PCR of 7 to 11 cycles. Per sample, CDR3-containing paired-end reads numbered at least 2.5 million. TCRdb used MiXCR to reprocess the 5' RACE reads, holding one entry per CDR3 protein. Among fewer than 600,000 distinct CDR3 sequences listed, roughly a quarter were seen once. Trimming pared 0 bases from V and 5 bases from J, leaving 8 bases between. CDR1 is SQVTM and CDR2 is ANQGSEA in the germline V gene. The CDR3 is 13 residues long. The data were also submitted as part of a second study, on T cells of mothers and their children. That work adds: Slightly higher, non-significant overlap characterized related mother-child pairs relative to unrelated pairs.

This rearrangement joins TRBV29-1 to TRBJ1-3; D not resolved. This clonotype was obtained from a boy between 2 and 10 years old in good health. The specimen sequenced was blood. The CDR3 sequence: CSVEDLNRNTIYF. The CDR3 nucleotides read TGCAGCGTTGAAGATTTGAACCGAAACACCATATATTTT.